Given below is one T cell receptor (beta chain) in context. Its antigen is as yet unknown. V lost 0 bases to trimming and J lost 0 bases, with 12 bases between them. CDR1 and CDR2 from the germline V gene are MGHRA and YSYEKL. This CDR3 is built from 16 residues. This record belongs to a study of blood T cells in healthy people across ages. The study's findings and limits: The study found more naive CD4+ cells and higher diversity in long-lived than aged donors.

Russia was home to the donors, healthy Caucasian individuals aged roughly 6 to 95. Every donor contributed roughly 10 milliliters of peripheral blood by blood draw. Primers used in a second PCR of roughly 7 to 12 cycles were a sample-barcoded 5' primer and a J-beta primer mix. Each cDNA molecule carried a tag from a template-switch adaptor that contained 12 random nucleotides. TCRdb ran MiXCR on the 5' RACE reads and lists one entry per CDR3 protein. The data hold about 630,000 distinct CDR3 sequences, with around 21% observed a single time. Material: blood. The clonotype originates from a man between 65 and 79 years old in good health. The V call is TRBV4-1, the J call TRBJ2-7; D is uncertain. The DNA for the CDR3 is TGCGCCAGCAGCCAAGATTCCTATCCGGGCTCCTACGAGCAGTACTTC. Its protein product is CASSQDSYPGSYEQYF.